A single sample gave rise to the 18 T cell receptor beta chains below, sequenced in a study of T cell changes during pregnancy in multiple sclerosis (dated by TCRdb to about 2019). Library method: the immunoSEQ multiplex PCR assay. TCRdb provides this immuneACCESS table in a form limited to in-frame rearrangements. Some clones are lacking; in checked studies, under half of them reflect an unresolved V gene, and why the rest are absent is not known. The sample includes about 110,000 clones, with 80% to 95% observed a single time. Of the sample, roughly 1.5% falls within the top ten clones. This material consisted of peripheral blood, taken after pregnancy. The receptors originated from a female donor with multiple sclerosis, enrolled in a pregnancy study.

The rearrangement uses TRBV29-1 and TRBJ1-2, with a possible D match to TRBD1 (6 bases). Germline CDR1 and CDR2: SQVTM and ANQGSEA. V was pared by 4 bases and J by 8 bases, with 17 bases between. The CDR3 spans 13 residues. The CDR3 sequence is CSVGAQGLYGYTF. DNA for the CDR3: TGCAGCGTTGGGGCACAGGGATTATACGGCTACACCTTC. The full variable domain, with the rest looked up from reference TRBV29-1 and TRBJ1-2, is SAVISQKPSRDICQRGTSLTIQCQVDSQVTMMFWYRQQPGQSLTLIATANQGSEATYESGFVIDKFPISRPNLTFSTLTVSNMSPEDSSIYLCSVGAQGLYGYTFGSGTRLTVV.

The chain is built from TRBV7-9 and TRBJ1-4; D is unclear. Germline loops: CDR1 SEHNR, CDR2 FQNEAQ (reference sequence). The V end was cut by 5 bases, the J end by 8 bases, with 18 bases between. The CDR3 has 15 amino acids. The CDR3 nucleotides read TGTGCCAGCAGCCCCAGGACTCTTCACCGGGAAAAACTGTTTTTT. This translates into CASSPRTLHREKLFF.

The chain recombines TRBV15 with TRBJ2-1; maybe TRBD2 (5 bases). V dropped 1 base and J dropped 2 bases, with 12 bases sitting between them. Germline V gives CDR1 LNHNV, CDR2 YYDKDF (reference sequence). This CDR3 region has 16 residues. This CDR3 is CATSRVSGSPYNEQFF. The CDR3 DNA is TGTGCCACCAGCAGAGTATCGGGGTCTCCCTACAATGAGCAGTTCTTC.

The gene calls are TRBV10-3 and TRBJ2-5; the D gene is possibly TRBD2 (6 bases). This CDR3 has 16 amino acids. CDR1 and CDR2 (germline): ENHRY, SYGVKD. The V gene lost 0 bases and the J gene lost 5 bases, with 16 bases spanning the gap. In nucleotides, the CDR3 is TGTGCCATCAGTGAGTCGAAGTCAGGGAGGTTCGAGACCCAGTACTTC. Amino acids: CAISESKSGRFETQYF.

V gene TRBV29-1 combines with J gene TRBJ1-4; D uncertain. The length of the CDR3 is 16 residues. The germline gives CDR1 SQVTM, CDR2 ANQGSEA. V lost 4 bases and J lost 0, with 15 bases in between. CDR3 amino acids: CSVVSREDATNEKLFF. The DNA of the CDR3 is TGCAGCGTTGTTTCGCGTGAGGATGCAACTAATGAAAAACTGTTTTTT. The complete variable domain, with remaining parts taken from reference TRBV29-1 and TRBJ1-4, reads SAVISQKPSRDICQRGTSLTIQCQVDSQVTMMFWYRQQPGQSLTLIATANQGSEATYESGFVIDKFPISRPNLTFSTLTVSNMSPEDSSIYLCSVVSREDATNEKLFFGSGTQLSVL.

The J gene is TRBJ2-7, the V gene TRBV19; TRBD2 matches 7 bases. The germline CDR1 and CDR2 sequences are LNHDA and SQIVND (reference sequence). J lost 3 bases, V lost 5 bases, and 7 bases had no gene match. The CDR3 length is 14 residues. The CDR3: CASSAQGLLYEQYF. For the CDR3, the DNA is TGTGCCAGTAGTGCCCAGGGACTACTCTACGAGCAGTACTTC.

The rearrangement links TRBV6-5 to TRBJ2-7, with D maybe TRBD2 (5 bases). The V end was cut by 5 bases, the J end by 4 bases, with 18 bases between. This CDR3 comprises 15 residues. The germline V gene has CDR1 MNHEY and CDR2 SVGAGI. Here the CDR3 DNA reads TGTGCCAGCAGTCCCCACGGGGAAATACCGTACGAGCAGTACTTC. This sequence encodes CASSPHGEIPYEQYF.

The V gene is TRBV29-1, the J gene TRBJ2-2, with D perhaps matching TRBD2 (6 bases). The germline gives CDR1 SQVTM, CDR2 ANQGSEA. CDR3 length: 14 residues. The ends were cut back, 7 bases at V and 0 bases at J, with 12 bases in the middle. The CDR3 region is CSATSSSNTGELFF. The CDR3 nucleotides read TGCAGCGCGACTAGTAGTTCGAACACCGGGGAGCTGTTTTTT.

A single count supports this clone. The rearrangement joins TRBV5-1 to TRBJ1-1; 7 bases line up with TRBD1. V was clipped by 4 bases and J by 1 base; unmatched bases: 7. The CDR3 totals 15 residues. Germline loops: CDR1 SGHRS, CDR2 YFSETQ. Written as DNA, the CDR3 is TGCGCCAGCAGCCCGAGGGGGCCGGGGAACACTGAAGCTTTCTTT. It codes for CASSPRGPGNTEAFF.

The chain links TRBV4-1 to TRBJ1-6; D perhaps matches TRBD1 (5 bases). The CDR3 consists of 15 residues. Trimming pared 1 base from V and 9 bases from J, leaving 13 bases between. Germline CDR1 MGHRA, CDR2 YSYEKL. CDR3 sequence (DNA): TGCGCCAGCAGCCAAGCCGGGACTGGGGGTTCACCCCTCCACTTT. Its protein product is CASSQAGTGGSPLHF.

This chain joins TRBV10-1 and TRBJ1-5; 8 bases are shared with TRBD1. The CDR3 is made up of 14 amino acids. Germline trimming cut 10 bases from V and 1 base from J; bases unmatched to any gene: 6. In germline, CDR1 is WNHNN, CDR2 SYGVQD (reference sequence). The CDR3 spells CAIKDRGSNQPQHF. The CDR3 DNA follows: TGCGCCATCAAAGACAGGGGAAGCAATCAGCCCCAGCATTTT.

The chain combines TRBV5-1 with TRBJ1-2; 9 bases line up with TRBD1. J lost 5 bases, V lost 0 bases, and 8 bases had no gene match. There are 16 residues in the CDR3. The V gene's germline CDR1 is SGHRS and CDR2 YFSETQ. The CDR3, as DNA: TGCGCCAGCAGCTTGGGTGATACAGGGGGCCGGTATGGCTACACCTTC. Its translation is CASSLGDTGGRYGYTF.

This chain links TRBV7-9 with TRBJ1-3; 7 bases line up with TRBD1. Trimming removed 2 bases from V and 2 bases from J; junction bases left unmatched: 6. CDR3 length: 16 residues. Germline CDR1 is SEHNR and CDR2 is FQNEAQ (reference sequence). The CDR3 coding sequence is TGTGCCAGCAGCTTACTACAGGGGTATGCTGGAAACACCATATATTTT. This gives the protein CASSLLQGYAGNTIYF.

The V gene is TRBV5-1, the J gene TRBJ2-3; 11 bases align to TRBD2. The ends lost 4 bases at V and 4 bases at J; junction bases unmatched: 5. Looked up from germline, CDR1 is SGHRS and CDR2 is YFSETQ. CDR3 length: 15 residues. In DNA, the CDR3 is TGCGCCAGCAGCGGGGCTAGCGGGAGGTCAGATACGCAGTATTTT. Its protein product is CASSGASGRSDTQYF.

This clone was seen a handful of times. The chain couples TRBV19 to TRBJ1-6, with unresolved D. Germline CDR1 LNHDA, CDR2 SQIVND (reference sequence). Trimming removed 5 bases at V and 7 bases at J, with 9 bases between. There are 13 residues in the CDR3. The CDR3, as DNA: TGTGCCAGTAGTTCAGCGGAGAATTCACCCCTCCACTTT. Protein: CASSSAENSPLHF.

The chain has TRBV6-4 and TRBJ2-1; 12 bases map to TRBD2. V lost 7 bases, J lost 5 bases, and 6 bases stayed unmatched. The CDR3 spans 15 residues. Germline V gives CDR1 MRHNA, CDR2 SNTAGT. CDR3: CASTATSGGNNEQFF. The CDR3 coding sequence is TGTGCCAGCACCGCTACTAGCGGGGGGAACAATGAGCAGTTCTTC.

The CDR3 reads CASKGNYGYTF. The CDR3 nucleotides read TGTGCCAGCAAGGGGAACTATGGCTACACCTTC. The chain uses TRBV27 and TRBJ1-2, with D possibly being TRBD1 (5 bases). CDR1 and CDR2 (germline): MNHEY, SMNVEV (reference sequence). The length of the CDR3 is 11 residues. V lost 7 bases to trimming and J lost 2 bases, with 5 bases between them.

The rearrangement uses TRBV18 and TRBJ1-2; D is perhaps TRBD1 (6 bases). The CDR3 contains 15 residues. Germline V gene lookup returns CDR1 KGHSH and CDR2 LQKENI. Deletions cut 3 bases from V and 2 bases from J, with 13 bases between. The CDR3 DNA follows: TGTGCCAGCTCACCCCTTGACCAGGGGAACTATGGCTACACCTTC. It codes for CASSPLDQGNYGYTF. Complete variable domain (other parts from reference TRBV18 and TRBJ1-2): NAGVMQNPRHLVRRRGQEARLRCSPMKGHSHVYWYRQLPEEGLKFMVYLQKENIIDESGMPKERFSAEFPKEGPSILRIQQVVRGDSAAYFCASSPLDQGNYGYTFGSGTRLTVV.